This TCR beta chain stems from a study of identical twins. V was cut by 5 bases and J by 8 bases, with 16 bases left in between. In germline, CDR1 is LGHDT, CDR2 YNNKEL (reference sequence). The CDR3 covers 15 residues. MiXCR, applied by TCRdb to the 5' RACE reads, yields one record per CDR3 protein. The table has approximately 1.8 million distinct CDR3 sequences, less than 35% seen once. This chain connects TRBV3-1 to TRBJ1-6; D might be TRBD1 (5 bases). The material sequenced was cord blood. This clonotype was sampled from a newborn girl in good health. The CDR3 DNA reads as TGTGCCAGCAGCGGAGACAGCGGGGGTCATTCACCCCTCCACTTT. This encodes CASSGDSGGHSPLHF.